One sample yielded the 20 T cell receptor beta chains listed below, sequenced in a study of blood T cell repertoires in COVID-19. Clones were sequenced by immunoSEQ multiplex PCR, and TCRdb holds only the in-frame ones, with some missing. Of about 190,000 clones detected, nearly 90% appear once; the ten largest clones hold 0.6% to 0.8%. The sample was peripheral blood. The receptors were gathered from a man in his forties or fifties with acute or convalescent COVID-19.

The chain couples TRBV10-3 to TRBJ1-5; TRBD1 matches at 12 bases. The CDR3 contains 16 residues. Germline CDR1 ENHRY, CDR2 SYGVKD. Written as DNA, the CDR3 is TGTGCGGCGGGGTCCGGGACAGGGGGCACCAATCAGCCCCAGCATTTT. Translating it yields CAAGSGTGGTNQPQHF.

This sequence joins TRBV27 and TRBJ2-2; 8 bases map to TRBD2. The CDR3 has 13 amino acids. V trimming: 6 bases; J trimming: 5 bases; junction bases outside the gene matches: 2. Germline V gene data show CDR1 as MNHEY and CDR2 as SMNVEV (reference sequence). The CDR3 DNA is TGTGCCAGCAGCTTAGCGGGGACCGGGGAGCTGTTTTTT. Amino acids: CASSLAGTGELFF.

The CDR3 DNA follows: TGCAGCGTTGATCTGGGGCTTTATGGCTACACCTTC. Protein: CSVDLGLYGYTF. The chain employs TRBV29-1 and TRBJ1-2; TRBD1 is a possible D gene (5 bases). The germline gives CDR1 SQVTM, CDR2 ANQGSEA. CDR3 length: 12 residues. V lost 3 bases and J 5 bases, leaving 10 bases between the germline ends.

This CDR3 is CATSRDGQAPQHF. The CDR3 region has the DNA TGTGCCACCAGCAGAGACGGACAGGCGCCCCAGCATTTT. This chain joins TRBV15 and TRBJ1-5; 7 nucleotides match TRBD1. Germline CDR1 and CDR2: LNHNV and YYDKDF (reference sequence). The CDR3 consists of 13 residues. J gave up 9 bases and V 0 bases, and 2 bases lay outside the gene matches.

In this sample, this clone turned up once. The rearrangement joins TRBV9 to TRBJ2-2, with 9 positions matching TRBD1. In germline, CDR1 is SGDLS, CDR2 YYNGEE. Trimming at V came to 3 bases and at J to 0 bases, leaving 9 bases not matched to a gene. The CDR3 runs to 18 residues. Here the CDR3 DNA reads TGTGCCAGCAGCGGAAACAGGGGGCGAGGGTCGAACACCGGGGAGCTGTTTTTT. Amino acid sequence: CASSGNRGRGSNTGELFF.

The V and J genes are TRBV4-3 and TRBJ2-2; 7 bases line up with TRBD1. With 3 bases clipped from V and 5 bases from J, the junction kept 6 bases outside the gene matches. CDR1 and CDR2 (germline): LGHNA, YSLEER. This CDR3 spans 15 amino acids. This CDR3 is CASSHRDSDTGELFF. In DNA, the CDR3 is TGCGCCAGCAGCCACCGGGACAGCGATACCGGGGAGCTGTTTTTT.

Details on this clone: Other DNA sequences within the sample encode an identical CDR3. The chain recombines TRBV6-2 or TRBV6-3 with TRBJ1-6, with D perhaps matching TRBD1 (5 bases). This CDR3 spans 15 amino acids. Germline V CDR1 and CDR2: MNHEY, SVGEGT. Trimming stripped 0 bases from V and 8 bases from J, with 11 bases between. CDR3 in DNA: TGTGCCAGCAGTTACTCAGGCAGGGATGATTCACCCCTCCACTTT. It encodes CASSYSGRDDSPLHF.

The chain uses TRBV7-9 and TRBJ2-7, with TRBD2 matching over 8 bases. V lost 1 base and J lost 4; bases outside the gene matches: 9. Germline CDR1 reads SEHNR; CDR2 reads FQNEAQ (reference sequence). This CDR3 contains 16 residues. The CDR3 sequence is CASSLDGSGRVYEQYF. The CDR3 DNA reads TGTGCCAGCAGCTTAGACGGAAGCGGGAGAGTTTACGAGCAGTACTTC.

This clone was seen a few times. The gene calls are TRBV27 and TRBJ1-3; D call uncertain. V was clipped by 8 bases and J by 1 base, with 6 bases between them. CDR3 length equals 12 residues. From germline, CDR1 is MNHEY and CDR2 SMNVEV (reference sequence). CDR3 sequence: CASRGSGNTIYF. As DNA, the CDR3 is TGTGCCAGCCGAGGGTCTGGAAACACCATATATTTT.

The chain employs TRBV7-2 and TRBJ2-7; 8 nucleotides align to TRBD1. With V trimmed by 3 bases and J by 5 bases, 6 bases remained unmatched. This CDR3 is 14 amino acids long. Per the germline V gene, CDR1 is SGHTA and CDR2 is FQGNSA. DNA for the CDR3: TGTGCCAGCAGCTTGGGACAGGTGACGAACGAGCAGTACGTC. Translating it yields CASSLGQVTNEQYV.

The rearrangement uses TRBV28 and TRBJ2-7; 8 nucleotides agree with TRBD1. There are 12 residues in the CDR3. Looked up from germline, CDR1 is MDHEN and CDR2 is SYDVKM. Germline trimming cut 9 bases from V and 4 bases from J; bases unmatched to any gene: 5. The CDR3 sequence: CASGQGGYEQYV. The DNA of the CDR3 is TGTGCCAGTGGACAGGGTGGGTACGAGCAGTACGTC.

The chain carries TRBV28 and TRBJ2-5; a possible D gene is TRBD2 (6 bases). V lost 6 bases and J lost 3, with 11 bases in between. The CDR3 runs 13 residues. The germline CDR1 and CDR2 sequences are MDHEN and SYDVKM. The CDR3 sequence is CASRGSGEETQYF. The CDR3, as DNA: TGTGCCAGCAGGGGGTCGGGAGAAGAGACCCAGTACTTC.

The V gene is TRBV19, the J gene TRBJ2-7; D is undetermined. V was cut by 5 bases and J by 5 bases, with 13 bases left in between. CDR1 and CDR2 from the germline V gene are LNHDA and SQIVND (reference sequence). The CDR3 contains 13 residues. The CDR3 is CASSETYSNEQYV. CDR3 coding DNA: TGTGCCAGTAGTGAGACTTATAGTAACGAGCAGTACGTC.

The genes are TRBV2 and TRBJ1-1; weak D call: TRBD1 (6 bases). Trimming took off 2 bases at V and 0 bases at J, with 10 bases between the two ends. The CDR3 consists of 15 residues. CDR1 and CDR2 (germline): SNHLY, FYNNEI. The CDR3 loop is CASSESAGVNTEAFF. The CDR3, as DNA: TGTGCCAGCAGTGAAAGTGCAGGGGTGAACACTGAAGCTTTCTTT.

The rearrangement links TRBV3-1 (or the pseudogene TRBV3-2) to TRBJ1-6, with 8 nucleotides matching TRBD1. The CDR3 runs 15 residues. Germline values: CDR1 LGHDT, CDR2 YNNKEL (reference sequence). V lost 3 bases, J lost 7 bases, and 5 bases stayed unmatched. CDR3 nucleotide sequence: TGTGCCAGCAGCCAGGGACAGGTACTAAATTCACCCCTCCACTTT. It codes for CASSQGQVLNSPLHF.

Turning to this clone: Other DNA sequences in the same sample also yield this CDR3. This sequence joins TRBV9 and TRBJ1-1; possible D gene TRBD1, 5 bases. The CDR3 totals 13 residues. Trimming left V 4 bases short and J 5 bases short, with 12 bases between. Per the germline V gene, CDR1 is SGDLS and CDR2 is YYNGEE. The CDR3 sequence is CASSPGGRTEAFF. DNA of the CDR3: TGTGCCAGCAGCCCCGGGGGTCGGACTGAAGCTTTCTTT.

The gene calls are TRBV2 and TRBJ2-6; weak D call: TRBD2 (6 bases). The CDR3 is made up of 14 amino acids. The germline V gene encodes CDR1 SNHLY and CDR2 FYNNEI. V was shortened by 6 bases and J by 4 bases, with 10 bases between the two germline ends. CDR3 bases: TGTGCCAGCAGCGGGAGAAGGGGGGCCAACGTCCTGACTTTC. It yields the protein CASSGRRGANVLTF.

This CDR3 is CASSPGRDQPQHF. The CDR3, as DNA: TGTGCCAGCTCACCGGGTCGGGATCAGCCCCAGCATTTT. The chain couples TRBV18 to TRBJ1-5; no clear D gene. Germline V gene lookup returns CDR1 KGHSH and CDR2 LQKENI. With 3 bases removed from V and 5 bases from J, the gap between germline ends came to 8 bases. The CDR3 length is 13 residues.

The CDR3 spells CASSPPGRGGNTIYF. The CDR3 DNA follows: TGTGCCAGCAGCCCACCAGGTCGGGGTGGAAACACCATATATTTT. The V gene is TRBV9, the J gene TRBJ1-3, with D hard to call. Trimming removed 4 bases at V and 3 bases at J, with 14 bases between. CDR3 length equals 15 residues. Germline CDR1 reads SGDLS; CDR2 reads YYNGEE.

V usage is TRBV5-1 and J usage is TRBJ2-1; 8 bases fit TRBD2. V lost 0 bases, J lost 9 bases, and 5 bases stayed unmatched. The CDR3 runs 14 residues. Germline V gene sequence: CDR1 SGHRS, CDR2 YFSETQ. The chain's CDR3 is CASSLVGGVREQFF. CDR3 DNA sequence: TGCGCCAGCAGCTTGGTCGGGGGGGTACGTGAGCAGTTCTTC.